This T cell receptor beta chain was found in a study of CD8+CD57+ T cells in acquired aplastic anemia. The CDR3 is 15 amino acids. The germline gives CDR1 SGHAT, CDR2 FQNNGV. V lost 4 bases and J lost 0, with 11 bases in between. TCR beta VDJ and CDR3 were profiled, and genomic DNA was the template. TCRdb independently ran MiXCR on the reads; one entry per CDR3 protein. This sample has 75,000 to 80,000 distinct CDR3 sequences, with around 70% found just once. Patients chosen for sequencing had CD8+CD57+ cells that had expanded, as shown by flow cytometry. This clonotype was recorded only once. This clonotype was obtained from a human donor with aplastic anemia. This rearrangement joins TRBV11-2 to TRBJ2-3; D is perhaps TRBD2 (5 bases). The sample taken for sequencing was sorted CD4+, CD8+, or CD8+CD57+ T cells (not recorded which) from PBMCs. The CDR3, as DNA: TGTGCCAGCAGCTCCCTAGGAGGTAGCACAGATACGCAGTATTTT. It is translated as CASSSLGGSTDTQYF.